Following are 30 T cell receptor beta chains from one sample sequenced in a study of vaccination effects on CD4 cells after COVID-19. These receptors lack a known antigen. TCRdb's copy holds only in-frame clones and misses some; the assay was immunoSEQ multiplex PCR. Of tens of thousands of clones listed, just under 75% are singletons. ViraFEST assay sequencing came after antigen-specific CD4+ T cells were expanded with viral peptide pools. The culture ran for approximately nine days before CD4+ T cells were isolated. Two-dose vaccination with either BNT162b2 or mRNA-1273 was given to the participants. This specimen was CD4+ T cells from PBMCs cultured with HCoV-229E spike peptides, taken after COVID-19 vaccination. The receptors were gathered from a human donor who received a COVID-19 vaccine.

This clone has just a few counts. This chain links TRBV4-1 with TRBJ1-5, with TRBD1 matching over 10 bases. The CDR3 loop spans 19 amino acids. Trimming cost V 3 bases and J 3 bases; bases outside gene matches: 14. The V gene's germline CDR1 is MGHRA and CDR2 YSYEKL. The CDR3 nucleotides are TGCGCCAGCAGCCAGATCTGGGACAGGGGAACCACTAACAATCAGCCCCAGCATTTT. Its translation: CASSQIWDRGTTNNQPQHF.

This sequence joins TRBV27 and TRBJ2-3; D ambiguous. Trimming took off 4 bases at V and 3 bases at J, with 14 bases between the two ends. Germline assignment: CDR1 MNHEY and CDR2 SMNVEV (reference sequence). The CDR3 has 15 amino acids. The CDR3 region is CASSSAMDPTDTQYF. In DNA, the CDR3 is TGTGCCAGCAGTTCCGCGATGGATCCGACAGATACGCAGTATTTT.

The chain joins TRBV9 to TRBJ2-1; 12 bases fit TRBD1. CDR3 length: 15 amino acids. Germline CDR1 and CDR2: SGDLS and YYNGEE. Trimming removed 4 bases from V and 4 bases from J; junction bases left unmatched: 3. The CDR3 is CASSSGQGAYNEQFF. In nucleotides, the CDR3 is TGTGCCAGCAGCTCGGGACAGGGGGCGTACAATGAGCAGTTCTTC.

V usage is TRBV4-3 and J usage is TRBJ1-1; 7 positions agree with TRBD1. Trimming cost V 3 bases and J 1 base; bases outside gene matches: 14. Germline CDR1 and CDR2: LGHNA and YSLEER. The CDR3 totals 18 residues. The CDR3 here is CASSHPKGTGVKNTEAFF. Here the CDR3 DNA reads TGCGCCAGCAGCCACCCAAAAGGCACAGGGGTAAAGAACACTGAAGCTTTCTTT.

CDR3 bases: TGTGCCAGCAGCGTAGTTGGAGGGATGGCCGGGGAGCTGTTTTTT. This sequence encodes CASSVVGGMAGELFF. The chain has TRBV9 and TRBJ2-2, with TRBD2 as a possible D gene (6 bases). This CDR3 region has 15 residues. Per the germline V gene, CDR1 is SGDLS and CDR2 is YYNGEE. V was trimmed by 0 bases and J by 6 bases, leaving 12 bases between them. Using reference TRBV9 and TRBJ2-2 for the parts outside the CDR3, the full variable domain is DSGVTQTPKHLITATGQRVTLRCSPRSGDLSVYWYQQSLDQGLQFLIQYYNGEERAKGNILERFSAQQFPDLHSELNLSSLELGDSALYFCASSVVGGMAGELFFGEGSRLTVL.

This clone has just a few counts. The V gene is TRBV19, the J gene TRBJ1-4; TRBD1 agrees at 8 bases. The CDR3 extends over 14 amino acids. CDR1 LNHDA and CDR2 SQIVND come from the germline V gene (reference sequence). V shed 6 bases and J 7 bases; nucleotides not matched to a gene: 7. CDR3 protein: CASRDDRGTEKLFF. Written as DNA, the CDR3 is TGTGCCAGTAGAGATGACAGGGGAACTGAAAAACTGTTTTTT.

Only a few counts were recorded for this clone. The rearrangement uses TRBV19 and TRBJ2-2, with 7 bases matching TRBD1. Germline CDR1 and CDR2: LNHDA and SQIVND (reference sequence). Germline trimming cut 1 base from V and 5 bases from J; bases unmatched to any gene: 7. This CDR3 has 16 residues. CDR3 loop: CASSIGSRGRTGELFF. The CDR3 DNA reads TGTGCCAGTAGTATAGGTAGCAGGGGGAGAACCGGGGAGCTGTTTTTT.

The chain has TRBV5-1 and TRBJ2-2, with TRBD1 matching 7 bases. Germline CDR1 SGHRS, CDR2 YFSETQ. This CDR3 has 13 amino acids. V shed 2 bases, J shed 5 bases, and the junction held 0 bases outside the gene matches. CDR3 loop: CASSLQGTGELFF. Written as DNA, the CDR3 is TGCGCCAGCAGCTTACAGGGGACCGGGGAGCTGTTTTTT.

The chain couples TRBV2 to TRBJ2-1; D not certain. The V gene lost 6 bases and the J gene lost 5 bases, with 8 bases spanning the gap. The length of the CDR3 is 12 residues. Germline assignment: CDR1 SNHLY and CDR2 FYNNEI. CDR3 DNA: TGTGCCAGCAGCGGCTACCACAATGAGCAGTTCTTC. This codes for CASSGYHNEQFF.

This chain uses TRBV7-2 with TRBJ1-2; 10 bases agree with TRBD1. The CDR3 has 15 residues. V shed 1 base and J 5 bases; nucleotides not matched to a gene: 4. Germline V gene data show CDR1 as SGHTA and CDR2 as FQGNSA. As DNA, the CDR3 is TGTGCCAGCAGCTTAGGACCGGGACAGGGGTATGGCTACACCTTC. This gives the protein CASSLGPGQGYGYTF.

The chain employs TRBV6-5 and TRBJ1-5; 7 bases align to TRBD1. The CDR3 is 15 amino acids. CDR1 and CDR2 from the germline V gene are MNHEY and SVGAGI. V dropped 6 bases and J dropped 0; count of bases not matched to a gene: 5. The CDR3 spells CASRKQGTSNQPQHF. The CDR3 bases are TGTGCCAGCAGAAAACAGGGGACTAGCAATCAGCCCCAGCATTTT.

CDR3: CASSLSRGENSPLHF. The DNA for the CDR3 is TGTGCCAGCAGTTTATCAAGGGGGGAGAATTCACCCCTCCACTTT. The chain is built from TRBV27 and TRBJ1-6, with D maybe TRBD1 (6 bases). V was clipped by 0 bases and J by 7 bases, with 10 bases between them. The CDR3 consists of 15 residues. CDR1 MNHEY and CDR2 SMNVEV come from the germline V gene (reference sequence).

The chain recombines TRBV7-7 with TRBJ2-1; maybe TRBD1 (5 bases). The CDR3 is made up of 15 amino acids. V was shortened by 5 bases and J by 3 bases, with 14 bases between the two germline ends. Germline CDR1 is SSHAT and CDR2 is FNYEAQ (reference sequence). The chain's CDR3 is CASSHDSSIYNEQFF. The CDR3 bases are TGTGCCAGCAGCCACGACAGTAGTATCTACAATGAGCAGTTCTTC. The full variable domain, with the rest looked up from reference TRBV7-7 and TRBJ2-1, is GAGVSQSPRYKVTKRGQDVTLRCDPISSHATLYWYQQALGQGPEFLTYFNYEAQPDKSGLPSDRFSAERPEGSISTLTIQRTEQRDSAMYRCASSHDSSIYNEQFFGPGTRLTVL.

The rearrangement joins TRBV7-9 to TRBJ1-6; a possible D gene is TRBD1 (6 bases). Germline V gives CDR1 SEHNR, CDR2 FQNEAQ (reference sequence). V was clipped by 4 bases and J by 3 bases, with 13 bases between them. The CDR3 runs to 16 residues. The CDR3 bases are TGTGCCAGCAGCTCAGGACAGTACGGCTATAATTCACCCCTCCACTTT. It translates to CASSSGQYGYNSPLHF.

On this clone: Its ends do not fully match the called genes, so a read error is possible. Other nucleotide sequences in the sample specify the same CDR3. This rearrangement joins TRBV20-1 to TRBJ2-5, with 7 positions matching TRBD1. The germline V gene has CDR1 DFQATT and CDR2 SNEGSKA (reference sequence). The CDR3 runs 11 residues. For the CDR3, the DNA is TGCAGTGCCAGAGGGGGCGAGACCCAGTACTTC. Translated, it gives CSARGGETQYF.

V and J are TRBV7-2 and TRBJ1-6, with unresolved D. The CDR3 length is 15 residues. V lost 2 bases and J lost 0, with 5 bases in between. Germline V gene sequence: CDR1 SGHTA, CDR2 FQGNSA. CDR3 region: CASSLISSYNSPLHF. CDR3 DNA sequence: TGTGCCAGCAGCTTAATCAGCTCCTATAATTCACCCCTCCACTTT.

The DNA of the CDR3 is TGTGCCACCAGTGCTTCAGGTGGGGCGGATGAAAAACTGTTTTTT. Protein product: CATSASGGADEKLFF. This sequence joins TRBV24-1 and TRBJ1-4, with D possibly matching TRBD1 (5 bases). The V and J ends lost 5 bases and 6 bases respectively, with 15 bases between them. Germline V gene data show CDR1 as KGHDR and CDR2 as SFDVKD. This CDR3 comprises 15 residues.

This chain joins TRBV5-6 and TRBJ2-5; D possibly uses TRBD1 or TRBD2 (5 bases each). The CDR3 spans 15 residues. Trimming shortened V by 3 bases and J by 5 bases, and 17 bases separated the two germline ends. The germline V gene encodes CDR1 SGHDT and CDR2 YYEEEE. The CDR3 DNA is TGTGCCAGCAGCTCCCCCGGGACGGTTACGGAGACCCAGTACTTC. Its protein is CASSSPGTVTETQYF.

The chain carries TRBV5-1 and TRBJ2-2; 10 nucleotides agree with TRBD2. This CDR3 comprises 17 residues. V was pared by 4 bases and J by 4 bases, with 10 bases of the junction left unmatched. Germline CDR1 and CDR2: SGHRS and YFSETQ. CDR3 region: CASSTGSGGAATGELFF. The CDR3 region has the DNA TGCGCCAGCAGCACGGGGAGCGGGGGGGCAGCCACCGGGGAGCTGTTTTTT.

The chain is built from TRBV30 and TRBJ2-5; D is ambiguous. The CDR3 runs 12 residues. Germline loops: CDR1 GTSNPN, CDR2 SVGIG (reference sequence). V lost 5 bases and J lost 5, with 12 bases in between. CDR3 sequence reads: CAWVHSGETQYF. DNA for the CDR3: TGTGCCTGGGTCCACTCCGGGGAGACCCAGTACTTC.

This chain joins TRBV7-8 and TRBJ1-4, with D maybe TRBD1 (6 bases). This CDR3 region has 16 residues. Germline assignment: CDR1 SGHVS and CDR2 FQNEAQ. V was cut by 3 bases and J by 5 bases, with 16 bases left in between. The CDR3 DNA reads TGTGCCAGCAGCTTCCCCAGGGGAGGCGGCAATGAAAAACTGTTTTTT. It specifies CASSFPRGGGNEKLFF.

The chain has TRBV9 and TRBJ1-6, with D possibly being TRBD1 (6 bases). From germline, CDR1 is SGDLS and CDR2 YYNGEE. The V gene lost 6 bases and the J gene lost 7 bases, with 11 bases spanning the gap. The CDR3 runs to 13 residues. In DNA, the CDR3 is TGTGCCAGCAATAGGGGGGGGAATTCACCCCTCCACTTT. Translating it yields CASNRGGNSPLHF.

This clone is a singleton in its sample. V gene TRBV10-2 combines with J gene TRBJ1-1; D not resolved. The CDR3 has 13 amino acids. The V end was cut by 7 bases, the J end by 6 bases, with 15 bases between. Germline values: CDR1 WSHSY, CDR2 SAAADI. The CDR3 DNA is TGCGCCAGCAATGCAATAGGGCTGGCTGAAGCTTTCTTT. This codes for CASNAIGLAEAFF.

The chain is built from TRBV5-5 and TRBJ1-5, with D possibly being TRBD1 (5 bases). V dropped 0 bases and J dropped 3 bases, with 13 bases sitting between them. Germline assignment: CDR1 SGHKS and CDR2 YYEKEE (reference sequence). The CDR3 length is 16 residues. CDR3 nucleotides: TGTGCCAGCAGCTTGGCAACAGGCTATAACAATCAGCCCCAGCATTTT. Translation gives CASSLATGYNNQPQHF. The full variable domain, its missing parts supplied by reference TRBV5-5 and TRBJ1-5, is DAGVTQSPTHLIKTRGQQVTLRCSPISGHKSVSWYQQVLGQGPQFIFQYYEKEERGRGNFPDRFSARQFPNYSSELNVNALLLGDSALYLCASSLATGYNNQPQHFGDGTRLSIL.

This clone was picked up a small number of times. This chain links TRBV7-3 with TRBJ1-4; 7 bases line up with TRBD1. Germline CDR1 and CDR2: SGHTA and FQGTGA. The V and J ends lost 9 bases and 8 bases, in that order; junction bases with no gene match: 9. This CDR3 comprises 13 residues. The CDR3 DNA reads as TGTGCCAGGATTAAGAGGGGGCCCGAAAAACTGTTTTTT. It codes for CARIKRGPEKLFF.

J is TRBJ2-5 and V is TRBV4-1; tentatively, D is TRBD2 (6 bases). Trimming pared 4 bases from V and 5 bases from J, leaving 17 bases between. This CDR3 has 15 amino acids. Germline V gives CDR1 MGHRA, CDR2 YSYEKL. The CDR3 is CASSPPGGGGETQYF. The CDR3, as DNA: TGCGCCAGCAGCCCCCCCGGGGGAGGTGGTGAGACCCAGTACTTC.

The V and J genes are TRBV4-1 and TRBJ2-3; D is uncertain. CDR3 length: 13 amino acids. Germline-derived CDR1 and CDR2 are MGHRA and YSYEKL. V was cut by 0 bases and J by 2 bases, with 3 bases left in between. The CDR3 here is CASSQDPTDTQYF. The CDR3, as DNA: TGCGCCAGCAGCCAAGATCCCACAGATACGCAGTATTTT.

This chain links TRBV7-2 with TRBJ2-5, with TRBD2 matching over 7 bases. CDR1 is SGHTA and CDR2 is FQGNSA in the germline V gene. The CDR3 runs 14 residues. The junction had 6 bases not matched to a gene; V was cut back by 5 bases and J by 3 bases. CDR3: CASSPWSGEETQYF. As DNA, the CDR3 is TGTGCCAGCAGCCCGTGGAGCGGGGAAGAGACCCAGTACTTC.

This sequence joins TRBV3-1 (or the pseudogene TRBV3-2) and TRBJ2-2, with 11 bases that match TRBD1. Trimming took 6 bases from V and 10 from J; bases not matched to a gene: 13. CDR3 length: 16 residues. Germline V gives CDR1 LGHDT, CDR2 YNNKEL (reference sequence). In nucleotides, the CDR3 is TGTGCCAGCAGTGACCGGGACAGGGGGATCGGCGAGGAGCTGTTTTTT. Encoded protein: CASSDRDRGIGEELFF.

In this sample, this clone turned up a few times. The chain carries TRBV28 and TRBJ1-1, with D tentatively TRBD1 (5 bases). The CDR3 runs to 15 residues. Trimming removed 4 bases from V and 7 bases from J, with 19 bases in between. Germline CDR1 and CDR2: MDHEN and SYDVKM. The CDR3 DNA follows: TGTGCCAGCAGTTACTCTAAGGGGCCGCTAAGTGAAGCTTTCTTT. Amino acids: CASSYSKGPLSEAFF.